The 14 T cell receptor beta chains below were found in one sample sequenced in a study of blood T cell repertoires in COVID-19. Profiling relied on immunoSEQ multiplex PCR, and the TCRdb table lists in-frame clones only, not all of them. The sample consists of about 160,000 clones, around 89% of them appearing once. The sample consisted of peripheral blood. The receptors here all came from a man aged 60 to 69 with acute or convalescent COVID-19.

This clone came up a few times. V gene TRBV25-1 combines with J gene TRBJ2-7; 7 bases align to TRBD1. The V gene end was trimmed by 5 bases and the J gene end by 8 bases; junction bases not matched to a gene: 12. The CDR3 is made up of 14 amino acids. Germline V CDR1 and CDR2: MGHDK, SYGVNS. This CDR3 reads CASSLQGFNRKQYF. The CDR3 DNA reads TGTGCCAGCAGTTTACAGGGGTTTAATAGGAAGCAGTACTTC.

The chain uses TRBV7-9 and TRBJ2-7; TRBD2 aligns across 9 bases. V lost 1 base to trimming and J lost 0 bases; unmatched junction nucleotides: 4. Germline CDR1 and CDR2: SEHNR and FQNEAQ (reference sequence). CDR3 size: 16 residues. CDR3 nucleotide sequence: TGTGCCAGCAGCTTAGATGTGGGACTAGCCTCCTACGAGCAGTACTTC. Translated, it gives CASSLDVGLASYEQYF.

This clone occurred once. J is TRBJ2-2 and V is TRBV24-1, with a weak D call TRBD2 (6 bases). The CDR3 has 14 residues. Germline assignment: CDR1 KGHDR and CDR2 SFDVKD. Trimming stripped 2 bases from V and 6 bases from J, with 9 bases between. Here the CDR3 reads CATSDWRGSGELFF. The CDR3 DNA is TGTGCCACCAGTGATTGGAGGGGTTCCGGGGAGCTGTTTTTT.

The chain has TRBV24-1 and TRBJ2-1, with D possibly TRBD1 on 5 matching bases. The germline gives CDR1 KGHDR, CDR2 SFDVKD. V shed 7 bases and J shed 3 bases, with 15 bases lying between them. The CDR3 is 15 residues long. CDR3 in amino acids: CATRPQGLYYNEQFF. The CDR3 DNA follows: TGTGCCACCAGGCCCCAGGGATTATACTACAATGAGCAGTTCTTC.

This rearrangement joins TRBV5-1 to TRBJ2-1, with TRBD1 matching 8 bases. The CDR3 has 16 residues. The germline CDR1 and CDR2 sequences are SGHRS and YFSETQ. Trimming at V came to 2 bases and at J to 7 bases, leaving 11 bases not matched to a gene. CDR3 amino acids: CASSFPEQGVRNEQFF. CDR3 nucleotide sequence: TGCGCCAGCAGCTTCCCCGAACAGGGGGTGAGGAATGAGCAGTTCTTC. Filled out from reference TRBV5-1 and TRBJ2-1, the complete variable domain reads KAGVTQTPRYLIKTRGQQVTLSCSPISGHRSVSWYQQTPGQGLQFLFEYFSETQRNKGNFPGRFSGRQFSNSRSEMNVSTLELGDSALYLCASSFPEQGVRNEQFFGPGTRLTVL.

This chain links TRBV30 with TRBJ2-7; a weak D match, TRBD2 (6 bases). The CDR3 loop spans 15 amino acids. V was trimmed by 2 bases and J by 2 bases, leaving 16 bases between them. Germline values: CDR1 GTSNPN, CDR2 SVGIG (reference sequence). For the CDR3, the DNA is TGTGCCTGGAGTCCCGACCCGGGGGATACCTACGAGCAGTACTTC. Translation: CAWSPDPGDTYEQYF.

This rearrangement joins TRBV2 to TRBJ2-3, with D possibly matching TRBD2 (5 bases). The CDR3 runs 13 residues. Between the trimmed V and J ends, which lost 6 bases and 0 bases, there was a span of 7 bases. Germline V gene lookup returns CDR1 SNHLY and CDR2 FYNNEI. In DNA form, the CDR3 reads TGTGCCAGCAGCGGGAAGAGCACAGATACGCAGTATTTT. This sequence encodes CASSGKSTDTQYF.

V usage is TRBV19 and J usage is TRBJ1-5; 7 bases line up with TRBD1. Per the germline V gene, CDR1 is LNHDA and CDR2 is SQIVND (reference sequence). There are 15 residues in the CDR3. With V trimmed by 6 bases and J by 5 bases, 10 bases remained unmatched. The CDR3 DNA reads TGTGCCAGTAGCTCACCGGGACAGCCCCATCAGCCCCAGCATTTT. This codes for CASSSPGQPHQPQHF. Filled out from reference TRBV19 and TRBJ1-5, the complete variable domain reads DGGITQSPKYLFRKEGQNVTLSCEQNLNHDAMYWYRQDPGQGLRLIYYSQIVNDFQKGDIAEGYSVSREKKESFPLTVTSAQKNPTAFYLCASSSPGQPHQPQHFGDGTRLSIL.

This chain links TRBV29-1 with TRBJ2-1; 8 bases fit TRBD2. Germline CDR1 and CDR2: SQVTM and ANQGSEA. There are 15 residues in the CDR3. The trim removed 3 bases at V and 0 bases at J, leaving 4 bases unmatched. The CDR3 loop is CSVEDGGDSYNEQFF. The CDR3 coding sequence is TGCAGCGTTGAGGACGGGGGGGACTCCTACAATGAGCAGTTCTTC.

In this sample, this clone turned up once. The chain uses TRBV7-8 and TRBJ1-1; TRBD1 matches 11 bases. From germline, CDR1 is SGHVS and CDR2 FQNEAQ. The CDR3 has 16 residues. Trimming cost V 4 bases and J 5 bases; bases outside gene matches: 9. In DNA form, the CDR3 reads TGTGCCAGCAGCTCCGGGACAGGGGGATTCGGGACTGAAGCTTTCTTT. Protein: CASSSGTGGFGTEAFF.

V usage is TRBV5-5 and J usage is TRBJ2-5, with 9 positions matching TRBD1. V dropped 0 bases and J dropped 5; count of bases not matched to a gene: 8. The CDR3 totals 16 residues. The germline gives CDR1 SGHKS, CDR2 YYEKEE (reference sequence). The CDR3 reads CASSLGGQGSWETQYF. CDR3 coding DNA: TGTGCCAGCAGCTTGGGAGGACAGGGGAGTTGGGAGACCCAGTACTTC.

CDR3 DNA sequence: TGTGCCAGCAGCATAATCCCTCAGGGGCGCAACTATGGCTACACCTTC. This encodes CASSIIPQGRNYGYTF. The chain joins TRBV5-5 to TRBJ1-2, with a weak D call TRBD1 (6 bases). The CDR3 length is 16 residues. Germline assignment: CDR1 SGHKS and CDR2 YYEKEE (reference sequence). Trimming stripped 4 bases from V and 2 bases from J, with 18 bases between.

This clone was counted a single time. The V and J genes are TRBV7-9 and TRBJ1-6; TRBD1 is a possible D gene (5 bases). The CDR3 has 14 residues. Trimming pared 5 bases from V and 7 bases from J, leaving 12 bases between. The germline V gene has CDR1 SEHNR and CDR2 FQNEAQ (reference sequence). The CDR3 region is CASSAGGGNSPLHF. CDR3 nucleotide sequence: TGTGCCAGCAGCGCAGGCGGGGGGAATTCACCCCTCCACTTT.

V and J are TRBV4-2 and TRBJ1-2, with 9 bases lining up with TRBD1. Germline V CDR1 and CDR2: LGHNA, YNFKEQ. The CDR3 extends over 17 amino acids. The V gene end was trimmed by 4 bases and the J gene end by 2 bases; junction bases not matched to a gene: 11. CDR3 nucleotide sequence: TGTGCCAGCAGCCTAACGGGAGGGACAGGGATGAACTATGGCTACACCTTC. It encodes CASSLTGGTGMNYGYTF.